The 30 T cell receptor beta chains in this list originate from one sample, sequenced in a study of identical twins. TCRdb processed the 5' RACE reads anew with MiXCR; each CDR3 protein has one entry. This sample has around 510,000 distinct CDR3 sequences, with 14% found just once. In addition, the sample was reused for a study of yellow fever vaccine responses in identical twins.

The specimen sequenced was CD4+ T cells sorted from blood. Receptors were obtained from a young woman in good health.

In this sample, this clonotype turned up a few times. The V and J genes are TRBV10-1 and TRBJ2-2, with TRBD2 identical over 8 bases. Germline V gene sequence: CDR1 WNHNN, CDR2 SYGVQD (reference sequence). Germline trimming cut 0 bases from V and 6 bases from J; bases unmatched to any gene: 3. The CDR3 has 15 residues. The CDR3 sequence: CASSESSGVPGELFF. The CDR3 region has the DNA TGCGCCAGCAGTGAGTCTAGCGGGGTCCCCGGGGAGCTGTTTTTT.

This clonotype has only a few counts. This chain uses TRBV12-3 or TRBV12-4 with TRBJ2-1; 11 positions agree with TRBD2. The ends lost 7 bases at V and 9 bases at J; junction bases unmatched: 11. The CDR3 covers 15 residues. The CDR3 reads CASNPVLAGATEQFF. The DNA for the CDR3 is TGTGCCAGCAACCCCGTACTAGCGGGAGCGACTGAGCAGTTCTTC.

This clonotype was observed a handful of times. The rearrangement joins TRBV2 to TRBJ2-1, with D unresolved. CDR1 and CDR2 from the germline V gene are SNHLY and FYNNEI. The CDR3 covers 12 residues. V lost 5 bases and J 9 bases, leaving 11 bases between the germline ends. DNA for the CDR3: TGTGCCAGCAGTCTAACCCTAATTGAGCAGTTCTTC. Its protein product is CASSLTLIEQFF. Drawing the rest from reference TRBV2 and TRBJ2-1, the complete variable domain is EPEVTQTPSHQVTQMGQEVILRCVPISNHLYFYWYRQILGQKVEFLVSFYNNEISEKSEIFDDQFSVERPDGSNFTLKIRSTKLEDSAMYFCASSLTLIEQFFGPGTRLTVL.

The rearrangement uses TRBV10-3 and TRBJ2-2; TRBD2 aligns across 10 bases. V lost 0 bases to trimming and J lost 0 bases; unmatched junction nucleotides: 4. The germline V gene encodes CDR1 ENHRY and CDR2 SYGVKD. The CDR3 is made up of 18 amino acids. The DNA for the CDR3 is TGTGCCATCAGTGAGTCCCTAGCGGGGGCCGCGAACACCGGGGAGCTGTTTTTT. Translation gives CAISESLAGAANTGELFF.

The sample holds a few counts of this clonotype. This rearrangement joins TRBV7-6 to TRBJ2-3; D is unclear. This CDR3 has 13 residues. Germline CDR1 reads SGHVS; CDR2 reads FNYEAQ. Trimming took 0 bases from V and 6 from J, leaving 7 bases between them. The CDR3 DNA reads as TGTGCCAGCAGCTTAGCCTTCCTGGATACGCAGTATTTT. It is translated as CASSLAFLDTQYF.

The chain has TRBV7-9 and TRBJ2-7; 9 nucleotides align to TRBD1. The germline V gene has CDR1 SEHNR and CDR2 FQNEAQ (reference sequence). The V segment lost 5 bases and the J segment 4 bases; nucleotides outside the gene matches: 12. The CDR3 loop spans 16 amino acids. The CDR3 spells CASSLTPGTGRYEQYF. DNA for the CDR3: TGTGCCAGCAGCCTCACCCCCGGGACAGGGAGATACGAGCAGTACTTC.

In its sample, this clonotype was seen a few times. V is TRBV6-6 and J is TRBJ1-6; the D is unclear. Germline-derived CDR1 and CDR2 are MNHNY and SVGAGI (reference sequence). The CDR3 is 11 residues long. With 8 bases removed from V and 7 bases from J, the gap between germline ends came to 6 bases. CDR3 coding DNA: TGTGCCAGCGAAGGGAATTCACCCCTCCACTTT. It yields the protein CASEGNSPLHF.

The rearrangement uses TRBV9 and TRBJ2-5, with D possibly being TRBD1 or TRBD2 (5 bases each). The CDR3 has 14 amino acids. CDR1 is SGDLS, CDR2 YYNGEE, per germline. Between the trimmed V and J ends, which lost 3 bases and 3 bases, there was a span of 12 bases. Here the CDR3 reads CASSARDGKETQYF. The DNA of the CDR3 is TGTGCCAGCAGCGCTAGGGACGGGAAAGAGACCCAGTACTTC.

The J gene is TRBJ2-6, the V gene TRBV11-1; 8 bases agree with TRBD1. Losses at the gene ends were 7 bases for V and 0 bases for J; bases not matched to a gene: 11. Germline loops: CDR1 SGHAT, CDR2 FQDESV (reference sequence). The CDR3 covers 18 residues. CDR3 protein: CASIGGQGAISGANVLTF. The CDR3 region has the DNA TGTGCCAGCATCGGCGGACAGGGCGCAATCTCTGGGGCCAACGTCCTGACTTTC.

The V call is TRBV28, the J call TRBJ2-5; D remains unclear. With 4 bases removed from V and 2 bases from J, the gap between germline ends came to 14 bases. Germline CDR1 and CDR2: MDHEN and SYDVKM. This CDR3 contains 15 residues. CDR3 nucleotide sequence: TGTGCCAGCAGTTCCGTGGTTAGAAATCAAGAGACCCAGTACTTC. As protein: CASSSVVRNQETQYF.

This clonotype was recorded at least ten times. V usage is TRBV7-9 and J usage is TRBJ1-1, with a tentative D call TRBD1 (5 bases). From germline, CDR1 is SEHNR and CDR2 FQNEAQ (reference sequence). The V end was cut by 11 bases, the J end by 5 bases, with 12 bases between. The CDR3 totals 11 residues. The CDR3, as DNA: TGTGCCTCGTATGGGGGGACTGAAGCTTTCTTT. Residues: CASYGGTEAFF.

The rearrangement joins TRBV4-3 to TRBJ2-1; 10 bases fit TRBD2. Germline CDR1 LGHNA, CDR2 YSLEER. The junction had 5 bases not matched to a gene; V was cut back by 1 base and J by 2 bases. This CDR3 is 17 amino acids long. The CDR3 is CASSQAGLAGAYNEQFF. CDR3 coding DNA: TGCGCCAGCAGCCAAGCCGGTCTAGCGGGAGCCTACAATGAGCAGTTCTTC.

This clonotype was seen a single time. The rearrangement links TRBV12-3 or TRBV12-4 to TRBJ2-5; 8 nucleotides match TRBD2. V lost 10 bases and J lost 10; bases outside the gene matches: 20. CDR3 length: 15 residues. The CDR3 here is CATNPRTSRTGGQYF. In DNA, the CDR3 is TGTGCCACCAACCCCCGGACTAGCCGGACCGGTGGCCAGTACTTC.

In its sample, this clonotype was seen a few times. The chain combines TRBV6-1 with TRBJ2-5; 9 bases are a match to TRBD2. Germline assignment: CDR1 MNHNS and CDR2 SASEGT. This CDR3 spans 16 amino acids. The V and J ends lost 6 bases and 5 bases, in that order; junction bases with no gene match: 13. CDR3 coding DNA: TGTGCCAGCAGCCTTGGACTAGCGAGCCTCCTGGAGACCCAGTACTTC. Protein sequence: CASSLGLASLLETQYF.

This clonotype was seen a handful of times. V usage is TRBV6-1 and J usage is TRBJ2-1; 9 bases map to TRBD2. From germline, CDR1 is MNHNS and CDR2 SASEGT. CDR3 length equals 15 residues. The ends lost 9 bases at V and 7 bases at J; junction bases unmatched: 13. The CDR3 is CASSHAGGLKNEQFF. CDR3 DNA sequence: TGTGCCAGTTCCCATGCGGGAGGGCTAAAAAATGAGCAGTTCTTC.

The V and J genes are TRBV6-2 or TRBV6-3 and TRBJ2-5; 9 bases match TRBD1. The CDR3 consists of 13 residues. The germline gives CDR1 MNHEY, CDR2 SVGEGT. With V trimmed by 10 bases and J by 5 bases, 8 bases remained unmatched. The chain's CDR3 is CATLGQGKETQYF. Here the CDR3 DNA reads TGTGCCACCCTCGGACAGGGGAAGGAGACCCAGTACTTC.

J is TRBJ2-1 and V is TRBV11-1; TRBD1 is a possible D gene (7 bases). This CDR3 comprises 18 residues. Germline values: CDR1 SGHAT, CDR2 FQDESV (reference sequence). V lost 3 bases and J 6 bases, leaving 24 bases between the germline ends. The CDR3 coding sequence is TGTGCCAGCAGCTTCATTCCCAGGGGGGAACGTCGCTCCAATGAGCAGTTCTTC. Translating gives CASSFIPRGERRSNEQFF.

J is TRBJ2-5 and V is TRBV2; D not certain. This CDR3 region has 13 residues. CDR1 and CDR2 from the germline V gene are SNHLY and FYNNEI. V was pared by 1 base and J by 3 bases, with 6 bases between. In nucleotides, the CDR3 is TGTGCCAGCAGTGAAGGAGGCGAAGAGACCCAGTACTTC. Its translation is CASSEGGEETQYF.

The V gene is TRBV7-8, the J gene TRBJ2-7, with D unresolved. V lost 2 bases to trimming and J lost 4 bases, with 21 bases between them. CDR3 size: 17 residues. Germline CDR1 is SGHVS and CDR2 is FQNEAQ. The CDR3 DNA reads TGTGCCAGCAGCTTAACAATTGAACCCTTCGGAGAGTACGAGCAGTACTTC. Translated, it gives CASSLTIEPFGEYEQYF.

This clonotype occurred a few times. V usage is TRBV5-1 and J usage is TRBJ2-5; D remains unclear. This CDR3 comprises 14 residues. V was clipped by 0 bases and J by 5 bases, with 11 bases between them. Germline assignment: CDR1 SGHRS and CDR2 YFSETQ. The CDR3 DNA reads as TGCGCCAGCAGCTTGGATAGCCTGATGGAGACCCAGTACTTC. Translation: CASSLDSLMETQYF.

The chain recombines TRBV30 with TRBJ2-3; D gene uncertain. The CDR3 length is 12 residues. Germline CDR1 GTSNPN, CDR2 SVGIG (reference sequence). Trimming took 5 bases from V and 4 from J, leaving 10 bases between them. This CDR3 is CAWGFASDTQYF. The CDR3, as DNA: TGTGCCTGGGGATTTGCTTCAGATACGCAGTATTTT.

The CDR3 protein is CASSSRTEEQYF. In nucleotides, the CDR3 is TGTGCCAGCAGCTCGCGGACAGAAGAGCAGTACTTC. The genes are TRBV28 and TRBJ2-7; possibly TRBD1 for D (6 bases). The CDR3 runs to 12 residues. Per the germline V gene, CDR1 is MDHEN and CDR2 is SYDVKM. The V gene lost 6 bases and the J gene lost 7 bases, with 13 bases spanning the gap.

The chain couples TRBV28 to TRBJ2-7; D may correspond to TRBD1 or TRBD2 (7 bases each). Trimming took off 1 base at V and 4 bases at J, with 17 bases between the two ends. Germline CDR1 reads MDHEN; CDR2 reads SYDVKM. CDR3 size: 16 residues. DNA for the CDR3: TGTGCCAGCAGTTTATTGGGGGGGAGGGGGCGGTACGAGCAGTACTTC. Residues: CASSLLGGRGRYEQYF.

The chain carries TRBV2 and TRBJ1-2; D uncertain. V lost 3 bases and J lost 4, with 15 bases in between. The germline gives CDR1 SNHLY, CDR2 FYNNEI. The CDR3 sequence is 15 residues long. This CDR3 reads CASSDLGEGSYGYTF. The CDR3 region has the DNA TGTGCCAGCAGTGATCTTGGGGAGGGTAGCTATGGCTACACCTTC.

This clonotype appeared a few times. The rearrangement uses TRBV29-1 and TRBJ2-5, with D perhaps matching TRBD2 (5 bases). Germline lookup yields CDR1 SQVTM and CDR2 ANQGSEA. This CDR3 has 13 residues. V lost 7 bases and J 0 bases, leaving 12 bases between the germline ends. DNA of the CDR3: TGCAGCGCCCGACGGACTTACCAAGAGACCCAGTACTTC. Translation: CSARRTYQETQYF.

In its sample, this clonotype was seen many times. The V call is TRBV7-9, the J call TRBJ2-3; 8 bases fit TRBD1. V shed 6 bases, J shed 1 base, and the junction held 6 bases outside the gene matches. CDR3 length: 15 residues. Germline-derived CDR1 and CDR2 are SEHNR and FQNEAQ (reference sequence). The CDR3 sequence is CASRRTGGGTDTQYF. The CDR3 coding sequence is TGTGCCAGCAGGCGAACAGGGGGAGGCACAGATACGCAGTATTTT.

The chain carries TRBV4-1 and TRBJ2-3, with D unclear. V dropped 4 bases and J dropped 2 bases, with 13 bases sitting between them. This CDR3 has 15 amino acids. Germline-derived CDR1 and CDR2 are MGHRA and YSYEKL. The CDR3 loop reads CASSPLGLFTDTQYF. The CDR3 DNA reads TGCGCCAGCAGCCCCCTAGGCCTTTTCACAGATACGCAGTATTTT.

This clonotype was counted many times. CDR3 nucleotides: TGTGCCAGCAGTACCCCGAACGGTGTAGCAGATACGCAGTATTTT. Its translation is CASSTPNGVADTQYF. The genes are TRBV6-2 or TRBV6-3 and TRBJ2-3; the D is unclear. Germline-derived CDR1 and CDR2 are MNHEY and SVGEGT. Trimming shortened V by 5 bases and J by 4 bases, and 16 bases separated the two germline ends. This CDR3 is 15 amino acids long.

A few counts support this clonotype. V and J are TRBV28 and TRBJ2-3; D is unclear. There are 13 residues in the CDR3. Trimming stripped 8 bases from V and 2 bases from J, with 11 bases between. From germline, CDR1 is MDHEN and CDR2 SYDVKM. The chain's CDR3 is CASPRRATDTQYF. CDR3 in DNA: TGTGCCAGCCCCCGTCGGGCCACAGATACGCAGTATTTT.

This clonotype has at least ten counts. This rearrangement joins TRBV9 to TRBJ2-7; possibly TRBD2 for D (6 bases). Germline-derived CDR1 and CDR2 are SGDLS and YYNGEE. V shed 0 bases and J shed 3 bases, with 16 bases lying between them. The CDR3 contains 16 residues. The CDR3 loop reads CASSVGGTNLGYEQYF. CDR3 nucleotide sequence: TGTGCCAGCAGCGTAGGCGGGACCAATCTCGGCTACGAGCAGTACTTC.